This TCR beta chain was captured by sequencing in a study of blood T cell repertoires in COVID-19. Study summary: Specimens from acute and convalescent COVID-19 originated in the United States, Italy and Spain.

V lost 10 bases to trimming and J lost 3 bases; unmatched junction nucleotides: 7. The CDR3 runs to 13 residues. Looked up from germline, CDR1 is ENHRY and CDR2 is SYGVKD. Original handling: It was from reference gene primer amplification that nucleated cell counts were estimated. Data came from immunoSEQ multiplex PCR; TCRdb stores just in-frame clones and leaves some out. From that table come the V and J calls and clone size; the DNA was used to work out D and trimming. The sample has approximately 350,000 clones, around 89% seen once. This clone was seen a single time. The age range of participants was 18 to 89 years, with residence in some 25 US areas. Assignment of participants to cohorts was predicated upon participant-reported clinical history.

The sequence was collected from a young man who had recovered from COVID-19. The chain couples TRBV10-3 to TRBJ1-1; TRBD1 agrees at 8 bases. The sequencing sample was made of PBMCs or T cells enriched from blood (not recorded which). The CDR3 region has the DNA TGTGCCACCACAGGGGGTGTCGACACTGAAGCTTTCTTT. The encoded protein is CATTGGVDTEAFF.